This TCR beta chain was identified in a study of blood T cell repertoires in COVID-19. As for the study in general: COVID-19 samples collected from the United States, Italy and Spain covered acute and convalescent phases.

Seattle patient enrollment occurred during active infection, with longitudinal follow-up thereafter. Original handling: Amplification from reference gene primers served as the basis for estimated nucleated cell counts. Method: immunoSEQ multiplex PCR; TCRdb's copy keeps in-frame clones and lacks some. The V and J calls and clone size were taken over from that table, and D and trimming were inferred from the DNA. The sample consists of roughly 320,000 clones, roughly nine tenths of them appearing once. The source is a woman in her 30s with COVID-19, enrolled during active disease. Sequenced material: peripheral blood.

CDR3 coding DNA: TGTGCCAGCAGCTTAAATCCTGGAGACAATGAGCAGTTCTTC. Translated, it gives CASSLNPGDNEQFF. The chain links TRBV7-2 to TRBJ2-1; D gene uncertain. Germline assignment: CDR1 SGHTA and CDR2 FQGNSA. Trimming took 2 bases from V and 5 from J, leaving 10 bases between them. This CDR3 region has 14 residues.